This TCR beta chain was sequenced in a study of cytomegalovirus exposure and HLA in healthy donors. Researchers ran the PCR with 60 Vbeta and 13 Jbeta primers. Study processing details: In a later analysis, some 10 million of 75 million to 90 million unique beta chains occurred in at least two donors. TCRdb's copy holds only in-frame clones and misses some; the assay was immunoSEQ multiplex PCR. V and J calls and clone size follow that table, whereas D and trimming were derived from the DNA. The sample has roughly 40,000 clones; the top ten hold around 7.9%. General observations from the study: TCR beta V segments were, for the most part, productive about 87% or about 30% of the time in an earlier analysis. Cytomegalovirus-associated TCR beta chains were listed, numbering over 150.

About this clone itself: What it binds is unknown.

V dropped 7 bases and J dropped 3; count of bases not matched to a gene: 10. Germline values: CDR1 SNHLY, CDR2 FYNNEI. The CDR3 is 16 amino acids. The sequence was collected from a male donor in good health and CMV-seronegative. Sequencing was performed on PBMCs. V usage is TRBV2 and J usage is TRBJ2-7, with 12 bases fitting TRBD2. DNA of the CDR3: TGTGCCAGCACCAACCCCGGGACTAGCGGGCTCTACGAGCAGTACTTC. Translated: CASTNPGTSGLYEQYF.